The following is a T cell receptor (beta chain) sequence with its context. V was clipped by 4 bases and J by 1 base; unmatched bases: 7. This CDR3 region has 16 residues. Germline CDR1 reads LNHNV; CDR2 reads YYDKDF (reference sequence). The Seattle patients joined while their infection was active and were tracked longitudinally afterward. This sample is drawn from a study of blood T cell repertoires in COVID-19. Study in general: Acute and convalescent COVID-19 samples came from the United States, Italy and Spain. The analysed material was cDNA or gDNA that came from T cells, B-cell-depleted T cells, or PBMCs.

Per the authors' pipeline: By means of reference gene primer amplification, nucleated cell counts were estimated. TCRdb's copy holds only in-frame clones and misses some; the assay was immunoSEQ multiplex PCR. The D gene and trimming were derived from the DNA, and the V and J assignments and clone size from that table. Here the sample spans 96,000 or so clones, 80% to 90% being singletons. The chain combines TRBV15 with TRBJ2-5; TRBD2 agrees at 9 bases. Material: peripheral blood. The sequence was collected from a man of 80 years or more with COVID-19, enrolled during active disease. The DNA for the CDR3 is TGTGCCACCAGCACCCGGGGTAGCGGGGGCCAAGAGACCCAGTACTTC. It translates to CATSTRGSGGQETQYF.